This TCR beta chain derives from a study of cytomegalovirus exposure and HLA in healthy donors. Germline V CDR1 and CDR2: SGHDT, YYEEEE. The V gene end was trimmed by 4 bases and the J gene end by 6 bases; junction bases not matched to a gene: 7. CDR3 length equals 15 residues. To note about this clone: Antigen unknown.

General study points: An assumption of roughly uniform sequencing depth across donors underlay the presence/absence analyses.

The PCR was carried out with 60 Vbeta primers and 13 Jbeta primers. Profiling relied on immunoSEQ multiplex PCR, and the TCRdb table lists in-frame clones only, not all of them. This table has 85,000 to 120,000 clones, 70% to 85% appearing once. The TCR sequence derives from a boy aged 5-17 years in good health and CMV-seronegative. The J gene is TRBJ1-2, the V gene TRBV5-6, with 12 positions matching TRBD1. The sequenced sample consisted of PBMCs. CDR3 in DNA: TGTGCCAGCAGCCAAGGGGACAGGGGGCGGGATGGCTACACCTTC. It specifies CASSQGDRGRDGYTF.